Listed below are T cell receptor beta chains from one sample, sequenced in a study of T cell responses to AZD1222 COVID-19 vaccine. Libraries were prepared by immunoSEQ multiplex PCR; TCRdb keeps only in-frame clonotypes and omits some of them. The data contain some 84,000 clones, around 86% of them seen just once; the ten biggest clones take up approximately 8%. This specimen consisted of peripheral blood, obtained on day 0 of AZD1222 vaccination. The receptor source for this set is an adult in good health. CDR3s include the opening cysteine and the closing phenylalanine or tryptophan. The D gene is left open where the match is weak. Part of the rows lack a size; the others show once, few, many or a class for expanded clones.

TRBV19	-	TRBJ2-3	-	CASSIVSDLSDTQYF	TGTGCCAGTAGTATAGTCAGCGATCTCTCGGATACGCAGTATTTT
TRBV9	TRBD1	TRBJ1-6	-	CASSPRDSNSPLHF	TGTGCCAGCAGCCCTCGGGACAGTAATTCACCCCTCCACTTT
TRBV6-5	-	TRBJ1-3	-	CASSPRSFSGNTIYF	TGTGCCAGCAGTCCCCGTTCCTTCTCTGGAAACACCATATATTTT
TRBV7-9	-	TRBJ2-3	-	CASSLGLARQLWTDTQYF	TGTGCCAGCAGCTTAGGTCTAGCCAGACAGTTGTGGACAGATACGCAGTATTTT
TRBV14	TRBD1	TRBJ1-2	-	CASRRTGPYGYTF	TGTGCCAGCAGGCGGACAGGCCCCTATGGCTACACCTTC
TRBV15	-	TRBJ2-1	-	CATSRSMTRLYNEQFF	TGTGCCACCAGCAGGTCCATGACGCGTCTCTACAATGAGCAGTTCTTC
TRBV5-1	TRBD1	TRBJ2-1	-	CASSGAGGYNEQFF	TGCGCCAGCAGCGGGGCAGGGGGCTACAATGAGCAGTTCTTC
TRBV4-3	TRBD2	TRBJ2-1	-	CASSPSPLAAYNEQFF	TGCGCCAGCAGCCCCTCCCCACTAGCGGCTTACAATGAGCAGTTCTTC
TRBV27	-	TRBJ1-6	-	CASSLFLGPTGSPLHF	TGTGCCAGCAGTTTATTTTTAGGGCCAACGGGGTCACCCCTCCACTTT
TRBV12-3/TRBV12-4	-	TRBJ1-3	-	CASSFPGNTIYF	TGTGCCAGCAGTTTCCCCGGAAACACCATATATTTT
TRBV24-1	-	TRBJ1-4	-	CATSDARNGGEKLFF	TGTGCCACCAGTGATGCGAGAAACGGGGGTGAAAAACTGTTTTTT
TRBV27	TRBD1	TRBJ1-4	-	CASSSLGQGREKLFF	TGTGCCAGCAGTTCCCTGGGACAGGGGAGGGAAAAACTGTTTTTT
TRBV2	-	TRBJ1-1	-	CASRRTFVTEAFF	TGTGCCAGCAGACGGACATTTGTCACTGAAGCTTTCTTT
TRBV12-3/TRBV12-4	-	TRBJ2-7	-	CASSLAGTYEQYF	TGTGCCAGCAGTTTAGCGGGGACCTACGAGCAGTACTTC
TRBV5-6	-	TRBJ2-7	-	CASSFGYLEQYF	TGTGCCAGCAGCTTTGGCTACCTGGAGCAGTACTTC
TRBV28	-	TRBJ1-2	-	CASSLGGANYGYTF	TGTGCCAGCAGTTTGGGGGGAGCTAACTATGGCTACACCTTC
TRBV28	-	TRBJ2-7	-	CASSKGPWEQYF	TGTGCCAGCAGTAAGGGCCCCTGGGAGCAGTACTTC
TRBV3-1/TRBV3-2	-	TRBJ1-1	medium-sized	CASSQDPKVRGHNTEAFF	TGTGCCAGCAGCCAAGATCCCAAGGTCAGGGGTCATAACACTGAAGCTTTCTTT
TRBV6-5	-	TRBJ1-2	-	CASSTSGGTTF	TGTGCCAGCAGTACCTCCGGGGGAACTACCTTC
TRBV6-2/TRBV6-3	TRBD1	TRBJ2-3	-	CASSPRTGWNFGTDTQYF	TGTGCCAGCAGCCCTCGGACAGGGTGGAATTTCGGCACAGATACGCAGTATTTT
TRBV24-1	-	TRBJ2-5	once	CATSDLGETQYF	TGTGCCACCAGTGATTTGGGAGAGACCCAGTACTTC
TRBV15	-	TRBJ2-3	few	CATSPRRGPDTQYF	TGTGCCACCAGCCCGCGACGGGGGCCTGATACGCAGTATTTT
TRBV13	TRBD1	TRBJ1-6	-	CASSLDRGPPAYNSPLHF	TGTGCCAGCAGCCTGGACAGGGGACCACCTGCCTATAATTCACCCCTCCACTTT
TRBV18	TRBD1	TRBJ2-5	-	CASSPRRQGAQETQYF	TGTGCCAGCTCGCCCCGTAGACAGGGGGCACAAGAGACCCAGTACTTC
TRBV29-1	-	TRBJ1-1	-	CSVNRALNTEAFF	TGCAGCGTTAACAGGGCTTTGAACACTGAAGCTTTCTTT
TRBV9	TRBD1	TRBJ2-1	-	CASSERTGLGTYNEQFF	TGTGCCAGCAGCGAGAGGACAGGGTTAGGTACCTACAATGAGCAGTTCTTC
TRBV5-1	TRBD2	TRBJ2-5	once	CASSSAFSAGAETQYF	TGCGCCAGCAGCTCAGCTTTCTCAGCGGGAGCAGAGACCCAGTACTTC
TRBV24-1	-	TRBJ1-2	-	CATSDPGYYGYTF	TGTGCCACCAGTGATCCAGGCTACTATGGCTACACCTTC
TRBV2	-	TRBJ1-4	-	CASSEALGTDMKKLFF	TGTGCCAGCAGTGAAGCGCTAGGGACGGACATGAAAAAACTGTTTTTT
TRBV27	-	TRBJ1-5	-	CASSLGSGGNQPQHF	TGTGCCAGCAGTTTAGGATCAGGTGGAAATCAGCCCCAGCATTTT
TRBV14	-	TRBJ1-3	once	CASSQRTAGNTIYF	TGTGCCAGCAGCCAAAGAACCGCTGGAAACACCATATATTTT